Shown below are 9 T cell receptor beta chains from a single sample sequenced in a study of tumor-infiltrating lymphocytes in primary liver carcinoma. The source material, roughly 18-33 mg of unsorted bulk tissue, was used to co-extract RNA and DNA. TCR beta cDNA was made from approximately 500 ng total RNA with a constant-region primer. Employing slightly modified ARM-PCR, three nested multiplex PCR rounds were run, and these gave rise to the TCR beta libraries. Researchers ran the first two PCR rounds for roughly 10 cycles each with TRBV1-TRBV30 forward primers and a C-beta reverse primer. TCRdb passed the multiplex PCR reads through MiXCR, listing each CDR3 protein once. The sample consists of tens of thousands of distinct CDR3 sequences, about three quarters of them appearing once. The specimen sequenced was liver tumor tissue from sampling region 1. As to subset: tumor region T1, superior pole. The receptors stem from a man in his forties with primary liver carcinoma and hepatitis B virus infection.

In its sample, this clonotype was seen a few times. The chain has TRBV28 and TRBJ1-2, with D possibly being TRBD1 (6 bases). Germline V lookup: CDR1 MDHEN, CDR2 SYDVKM. The V and J ends lost 6 bases and 8 bases respectively, with 16 bases between them. The CDR3 consists of 13 residues. The CDR3 coding sequence is TGTGCCAGCAGGAGCATCCAGGGGACGGGCTACACCTTC. Its protein is CASRSIQGTGYTF.

A note on this clonotype: One end of the junction fails to match germline, which may point to a read error. V and J are TRBV11-2 and TRBJ2-7; tentative D call: TRBD2 (7 bases). CDR3 length: 14 residues. Germline V gene lookup returns CDR1 SGHAT and CDR2 FQNNGV. The CDR3 nucleotides read TGTGTCAGCAGGTTGGAATTGGGGGGGGGGCTGCAGTACTTC. Translated: CVSRLELGGGLQYF.

Comments on this clonotype: It is likely a read error, because the conserved phenylalanine at the end of the CDR3 is missing. The CDR3 DNA reads TGCAGTGCCCTGGACTCCGGGGAGACCCAGTACATC. Protein product: CSALDSGETQYI. This chain links TRBV29-1 with TRBJ2-5; the D gene is possibly TRBD2 (5 bases). CDR3 size: 12 residues. Germline V gene data show CDR1 as SQVTM and CDR2 as ANQGSEA.

Ten or more counts support this clonotype. V gene TRBV4-2 combines with J gene TRBJ1-3; D uncertain. This CDR3 region has 17 residues. With 0 bases removed from V and 0 bases from J, the gap between germline ends came to 12 bases. Germline-derived CDR1 and CDR2 are LGHNA and YNFKEQ. CDR3 amino acids: CASSQDHFSSSGNTIYF. The DNA of the CDR3 is TGTGCCAGCAGCCAAGATCATTTTTCAAGCTCTGGAAACACCATATATTTT.

Turning to this clonotype: Possible read error: a much larger clone is one base away. J is TRBJ1-5 and V is TRBV6-4, with 11 bases fitting TRBD1. The CDR3 has 14 residues. Germline V CDR1 and CDR2: MRHNA, SNTAGT. The CDR3, as DNA: TGTGCCAGCAGTGGGACAGGGGGCAATAAGCCCCAGCATTTT. Translation gives CASSGTGGNKPQHF.

Note on this clonotype: Without the conserved terminal phenylalanine or tryptophan, this CDR3 likely stems from a read error. This chain uses TRBV10-3 with TRBJ2-1; D unclear. CDR1 and CDR2 from the germline V gene are ENHRY and SYGVKD. The CDR3 length is 11 residues. The CDR3 reads CAIQGTDEQFI. As DNA, the CDR3 is TGTGCAATCCAAGGTACCGATGAGCAGTTCATC.

This clonotype was counted many times. The chain combines TRBV5-1 with TRBJ2-2; D is undetermined. Trimming took off 3 bases at V and 1 base at J, with 4 bases between the two ends. Germline values: CDR1 SGHRS, CDR2 YFSETQ. This CDR3 has 13 amino acids. CDR3 sequence reads: CASSWENTGELFF. The CDR3 DNA sequence: TGCGCCAGCAGCTGGGAGAACACCGGGGAGCTGTTTTTT.

A note on this clonotype: Mismatch with germline at one junction end may stem from a read error. The genes are TRBV6-1 and TRBJ1-2; maybe TRBD1 (5 bases). The CDR3 is made up of 15 amino acids. Germline V gene lookup returns CDR1 MNHNS and CDR2 SASEGT. The CDR3, as DNA: TGTGCCAGCAGTGAAGACTGGGACCGATCGTATGGCCACACCTTC. Translating it yields CASSEDWDRSYGHTF.

Sample share makes this clonotype medium-sized. The V call is TRBV11-2, the J call TRBJ2-3; the D is unclear. Looked up from germline, CDR1 is SGHAT and CDR2 is FQNNGV. The CDR3 loop spans 16 amino acids. The V gene lost 1 base and the J gene lost 0 bases, with 11 bases spanning the gap. DNA for the CDR3: TGTGCCAGCAGCTTAGGGTCGGATTCTAGCACAGATACGCAGTATTTT. It encodes CASSLGSDSSTDTQYF.